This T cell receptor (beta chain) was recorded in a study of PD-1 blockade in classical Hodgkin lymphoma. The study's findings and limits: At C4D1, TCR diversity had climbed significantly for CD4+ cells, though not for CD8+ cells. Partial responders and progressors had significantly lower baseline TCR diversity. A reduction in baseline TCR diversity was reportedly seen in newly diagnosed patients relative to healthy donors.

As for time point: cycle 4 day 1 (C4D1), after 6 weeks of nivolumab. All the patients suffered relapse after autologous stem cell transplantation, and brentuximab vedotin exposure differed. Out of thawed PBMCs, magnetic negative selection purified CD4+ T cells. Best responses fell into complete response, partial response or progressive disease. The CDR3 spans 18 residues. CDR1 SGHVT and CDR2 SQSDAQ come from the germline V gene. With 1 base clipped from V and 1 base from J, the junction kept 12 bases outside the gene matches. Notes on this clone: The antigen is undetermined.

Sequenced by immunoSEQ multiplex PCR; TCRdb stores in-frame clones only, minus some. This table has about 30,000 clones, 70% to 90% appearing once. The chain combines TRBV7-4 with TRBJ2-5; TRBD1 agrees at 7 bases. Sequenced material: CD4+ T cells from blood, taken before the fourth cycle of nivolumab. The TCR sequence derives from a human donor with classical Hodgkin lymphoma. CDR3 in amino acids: CASSLVYGRGSLQETQYF. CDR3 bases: TGTGCCAGCAGCTTAGTCTACGGCAGGGGGTCCCTCCAAGAGACCCAGTACTTC.